Presented here are 21 T cell receptor beta chains from one specimen sequenced in a study of shared T cell receptors in the human thymus. Profiled with immunoSEQ multiplex PCR; TCRdb holds only in-frame clones, not every one. This sample has hundreds of thousands of clones, with about 87% found just once. The same data also contributed to another study, on human thymus T cells.

The sample was thymocytes. These receptors came from a boy in the first two years of life with a congenital heart defect.

V is TRBV4-3 and J is TRBJ1-3, with D perhaps matching TRBD1 (6 bases). The ends were cut back, 3 bases at V and 7 bases at J, with 19 bases in the middle. Germline V lookup: CDR1 LGHNA, CDR2 YSLEER. The CDR3 extends over 16 amino acids. CDR3 nucleotide sequence: TGCGCCAGCAGCCATGGGGGAAAACAGGGATCGAACACCATATATTTT. Residues: CASSHGGKQGSNTIYF.

The chain has TRBV4-3 and TRBJ2-1; 11 nucleotides match TRBD2. Germline CDR1 reads LGHNA; CDR2 reads YSLEER. After removal of 4 bases from V and 8 bases from J, the junction contained 10 bases not matched to a gene. CDR3 length: 16 residues. Written as DNA, the CDR3 is TGCGCCAGCAGCCTTCCTCCTAGCGGGGGGTTAGATGAGCAGTTCTTC. Translated, it gives CASSLPPSGGLDEQFF.

This chain links TRBV5-8 with TRBJ2-7, with TRBD1 matching 11 bases. Germline V gene lookup returns CDR1 SGHTS and CDR2 YDEGEE. V lost 2 bases to trimming and J lost 3 bases; unmatched junction nucleotides: 10. CDR3 size: 17 residues. CDR3 loop: CASSFERRTGGFYEQYF. The CDR3 DNA reads TGTGCCAGCAGCTTTGAGAGACGGACAGGGGGCTTCTACGAGCAGTACTTC.

The chain employs TRBV11-2 and TRBJ2-7, with unresolved D. There are 13 residues in the CDR3. Germline assignment: CDR1 SGHAT and CDR2 FQNNGV. The germline V and J ends were trimmed by 1 base and 4 bases, with 8 bases remaining between them. The CDR3 loop is CASSLGGGYEQYF. CDR3 DNA: TGTGCCAGCAGCTTAGGTGGCGGATACGAGCAGTACTTC. Full variable domain (remainder filled in from reference TRBV11-2 and TRBJ2-7): EAGVAQSPRYKIIEKRQSVAFWCNPISGHATLYWYQQILGQGPKLLIQFQNNGVVDDSQLPKDRFSAERLKGVDSTLKIQPAKLEDSAVYLCASSLGGGYEQYFGPGTRLTVT.

In regard to this clone: The sample has other DNA sequences that encode this CDR3 too. V is TRBV28 and J is TRBJ2-1; a weak D match, TRBD2 (5 bases). Germline assignment: CDR1 MDHEN and CDR2 SYDVKM. V lost 3 bases and J 0 bases, leaving 9 bases between the germline ends. The length of the CDR3 is 15 residues. The CDR3 nucleotides are TGTGCCAGCAGTTTGTCTGGGAGCTCCTACAATGAGCAGTTCTTC. Amino acids: CASSLSGSSYNEQFF.

This clone showed up just a few times. This chain links TRBV5-3 with TRBJ1-2, with D unresolved. TRBV5-3 is an open reading frame, and its role is uncertain. Trimming took off 4 bases at V and 3 bases at J, with 16 bases between the two ends. This CDR3 is 15 amino acids long. DNA for the CDR3: TGTGCCAGAAGCAACTGGGCCCAGCGGCACTATGGCTACACCTTC. Residues: CARSNWAQRHYGYTF.

The rearrangement joins TRBV29-1 to TRBJ2-1, with a tentative D call TRBD1 (6 bases). V was pared by 5 bases and J by 7 bases, with 15 bases between. Germline V gives CDR1 SQVTM, CDR2 ANQGSEA. The CDR3 loop spans 13 amino acids. The CDR3 sequence: CSVRGLSFNEQFF. DNA for the CDR3: TGCAGCGTTAGGGGGTTATCCTTTAATGAGCAGTTCTTC.

In DNA, the CDR3 is TGCGCCAGCAGCGGGCGCAGGGGCGGCACCGGGGAGCTGTTTTTT. Encoded protein: CASSGRRGGTGELFF. The chain uses TRBV5-1 and TRBJ2-2, with D tentatively TRBD1 (6 bases). Germline V gene sequence: CDR1 SGHRS, CDR2 YFSETQ. The length of the CDR3 is 15 residues. Trimming removed 4 bases from V and 4 bases from J, with 14 bases in between.

The CDR3: CASSRRGFDSPLHF. CDR3 nucleotide sequence: TGTGCCAGCAGCCGCAGGGGTTTTGATTCACCCCTCCACTTT. V and J are TRBV4-2 and TRBJ1-6, with D possibly matching TRBD1 (6 bases). The V and J ends lost 4 bases and 8 bases respectively, with 12 bases between them. The CDR3 is 14 amino acids. Germline CDR1 reads LGHNA; CDR2 reads YNFKEQ.

This clone was counted a few times. V and J are TRBV27 and TRBJ2-1; 7 bases agree with TRBD2. Germline CDR1 is MNHEY and CDR2 is SMNVEV (reference sequence). This CDR3 is 15 amino acids long. The trim removed 2 bases at V and 7 bases at J, leaving 8 bases unmatched. CDR3 DNA sequence: TGTGCCAGCAGTTTACCTGGGAGGGCGAGGAATGAGCAGTTCTTC. This codes for CASSLPGRARNEQFF.

The V call is TRBV10-1, the J call TRBJ2-3, with 8 bases identical to TRBD2. The CDR3 has 16 amino acids. With 8 bases clipped from V and 3 bases from J, the junction kept 13 bases outside the gene matches. Looked up from germline, CDR1 is WNHNN and CDR2 is SYGVQD (reference sequence). CDR3 protein: CASQGNKREKTDTQYF. The DNA for the CDR3 is TGCGCCAGCCAAGGGAATAAGCGGGAGAAGACAGATACGCAGTATTTT.

This clone has more than one count but fewer than ten. The chain is built from TRBV4-1 and TRBJ2-7, with D maybe TRBD1 (6 bases). The CDR3 is made up of 15 amino acids. Per germline, CDR1 MGHRA and CDR2 YSYEKL. The germline V and J ends were trimmed by 0 bases and 1 base, with 10 bases remaining between them. In DNA, the CDR3 is TGCGCCAGCAGCCAAGATTCCGGGACATCCTACGAGCAGTACTTC. Protein: CASSQDSGTSYEQYF.

The chain couples TRBV9 to TRBJ2-7; 10 positions agree with TRBD1. V gave up 4 bases and J gave up 2 bases; unmatched junction bases: 12. The germline gives CDR1 SGDLS, CDR2 YYNGEE. This CDR3 region has 17 residues. The CDR3: CASSPIVGDRGPYEQYF. As DNA, the CDR3 is TGTGCCAGCAGCCCCATCGTTGGGGACAGGGGACCCTACGAGCAGTACTTC.

The chain has TRBV25-1 and TRBJ1-6; the D is unclear. The germline V and J ends were trimmed by 6 bases and 9 bases, with 15 bases remaining between them. This CDR3 is 14 amino acids long. The germline CDR1 and CDR2 sequences are MGHDK and SYGVNS. CDR3 loop: CASSAASWSSPLHF. DNA for the CDR3: TGTGCCAGCAGCGCCGCAAGCTGGAGTTCACCCCTCCACTTT.

This chain joins TRBV6-4 and TRBJ2-5, with 13 positions matching TRBD2. There are 22 residues in the CDR3. Germline trimming cut 2 bases from V and 2 bases from J; bases unmatched to any gene: 20. Germline values: CDR1 MRHNA, CDR2 SNTAGT. The CDR3 spells CASSDDQGVTSGRASGQETQYF. The CDR3 DNA follows: TGTGCCAGCAGTGACGACCAGGGAGTTACTAGCGGGAGGGCCTCAGGGCAAGAGACCCAGTACTTC.

The rearrangement joins TRBV28 to TRBJ2-1; 10 bases are shared with TRBD2. This CDR3 has 15 residues. Germline lookup yields CDR1 MDHEN and CDR2 SYDVKM. With V trimmed by 5 bases and J by 8 bases, 9 bases remained unmatched. The CDR3 nucleotides read TGTGCCAGCAGTAGGACTAGCGGACTCGTATATGAGCAGTTCTTC. Its translation: CASSRTSGLVYEQFF.

Of note for this clone: One end of the junction varies from germline; a read error may be responsible. CDR3 in DNA: TGCGCCAGCAGCCGAAGCGATCGGGACAGGGAAGAAGAGGCCCAGTACTTC. It codes for CASSRSDRDREEEAQYF. The chain has TRBV4-3 and TRBJ2-5; 9 bases are a match to TRBD1. The CDR3 loop spans 17 amino acids. Germline-derived CDR1 and CDR2 are LGHNA and YSLEER.

The rearrangement links TRBV4-3 to TRBJ1-1; maybe TRBD1 (6 bases). CDR3 size: 15 residues. Germline CDR1 is LGHNA and CDR2 is YSLEER. Trimming removed 4 bases at V and 1 base at J, with 13 bases between. The CDR3: CASSLRTESNTEAFF. CDR3 in DNA: TGCGCCAGCAGCCTCAGGACAGAGTCGAACACTGAAGCTTTCTTT.

This chain joins TRBV4-3 and TRBJ2-3; possible D gene TRBD1, 5 bases. V lost 4 bases and J lost 2, with 16 bases in between. The CDR3 spans 16 residues. The germline CDR1 and CDR2 sequences are LGHNA and YSLEER. For the CDR3, the DNA is TGCGCCAGCAGCCTGCAGGGCCTCGCACCCACAGATACGCAGTATTTT. Its translation: CASSLQGLAPTDTQYF.

The rearrangement uses TRBV27 and TRBJ2-7; TRBD2 matches at 10 bases. Trimming removed 6 bases from V and 4 bases from J; junction bases left unmatched: 12. CDR1 and CDR2 from the germline V gene are MNHEY and SMNVEV (reference sequence). The CDR3 is 16 amino acids. CDR3: CASSLTPKAGGYEQYF. CDR3 bases: TGTGCCAGCAGCCTGACCCCTAAAGCGGGGGGGTACGAGCAGTACTTC.

The chain has TRBV5-1 and TRBJ2-7; 7 bases map to TRBD2. Trimming removed 0 bases from V and 2 bases from J; junction bases left unmatched: 5. Germline V gene lookup returns CDR1 SGHRS and CDR2 YFSETQ. CDR3 length: 15 amino acids. The CDR3 here is CASSLEPSGTYEQYF. The CDR3 coding sequence is TGCGCCAGCAGCTTGGAGCCTAGCGGTACCTACGAGCAGTACTTC.